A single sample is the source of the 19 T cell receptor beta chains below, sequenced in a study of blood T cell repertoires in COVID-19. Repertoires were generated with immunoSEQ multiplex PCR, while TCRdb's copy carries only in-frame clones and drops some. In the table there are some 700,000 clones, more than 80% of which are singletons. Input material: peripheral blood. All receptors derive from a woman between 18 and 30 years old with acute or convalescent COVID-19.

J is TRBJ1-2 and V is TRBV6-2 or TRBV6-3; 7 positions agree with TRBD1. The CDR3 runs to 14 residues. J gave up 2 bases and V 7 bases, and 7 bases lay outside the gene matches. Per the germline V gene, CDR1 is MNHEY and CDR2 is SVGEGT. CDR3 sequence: CASTPTGMNYGYTF. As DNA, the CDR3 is TGTGCCAGCACCCCGACAGGGATGAACTATGGCTACACCTTC.

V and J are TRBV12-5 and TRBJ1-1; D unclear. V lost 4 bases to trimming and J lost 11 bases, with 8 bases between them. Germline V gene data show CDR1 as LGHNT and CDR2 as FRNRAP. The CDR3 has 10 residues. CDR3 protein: CASGSGRAFF. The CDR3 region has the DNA TGTGCTAGTGGTTCGGGAAGGGCTTTCTTT.

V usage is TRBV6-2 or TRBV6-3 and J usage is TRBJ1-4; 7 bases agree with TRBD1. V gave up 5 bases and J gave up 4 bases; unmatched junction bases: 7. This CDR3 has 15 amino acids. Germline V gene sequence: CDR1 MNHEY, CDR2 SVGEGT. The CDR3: CASSDTGALNEKLFF. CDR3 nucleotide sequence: TGTGCCAGCAGTGACACAGGGGCCCTTAATGAAAAACTGTTTTTT.

In nucleotides, the CDR3 is TGTGCCAGCAGCCCGCTCGCTGACCGGGGGGCCTACGAGCAGTACTTC. It is translated as CASSPLADRGAYEQYF. V gene TRBV4-2 combines with J gene TRBJ2-7; 7 bases line up with TRBD2. Germline values: CDR1 LGHNA, CDR2 YNFKEQ. CDR3 size: 16 residues. V was clipped by 4 bases and J by 2 bases; unmatched bases: 11.

The CDR3 sequence is CASSHPGSQPQHF. The CDR3 coding sequence is TGCGCCAGCAGCCACCCAGGGTCTCAGCCCCAGCATTTT. This chain joins TRBV4-1 and TRBJ1-5, with a weak D call TRBD1 (5 bases). The CDR3 has 13 residues. Germline loops: CDR1 MGHRA, CDR2 YSYEKL. V gave up 3 bases and J gave up 6 bases, with 9 bases separating them.

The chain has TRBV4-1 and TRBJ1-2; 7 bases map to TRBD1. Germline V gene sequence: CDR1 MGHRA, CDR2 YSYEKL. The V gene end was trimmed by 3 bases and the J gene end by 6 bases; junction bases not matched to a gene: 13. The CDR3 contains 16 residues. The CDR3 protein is CASSHPNRGGKDGYTF. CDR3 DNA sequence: TGCGCCAGCAGCCACCCAAACAGGGGAGGTAAAGATGGCTACACCTTC.

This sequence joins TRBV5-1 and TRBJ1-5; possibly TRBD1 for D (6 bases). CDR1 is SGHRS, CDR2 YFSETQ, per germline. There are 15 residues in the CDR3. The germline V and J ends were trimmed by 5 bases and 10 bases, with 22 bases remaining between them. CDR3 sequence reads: CASSSAPGDPFPQHF. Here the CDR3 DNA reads TGCGCCAGCAGTTCGGCCCCAGGGGACCCCTTTCCCCAGCATTTT.

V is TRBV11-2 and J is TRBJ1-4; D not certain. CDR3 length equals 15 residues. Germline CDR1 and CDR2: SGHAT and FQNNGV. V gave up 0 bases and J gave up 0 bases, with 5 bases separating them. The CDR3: CASSLDTATNEKLFF. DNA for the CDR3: TGTGCCAGCAGCTTAGACACTGCAACTAATGAAAAACTGTTTTTT.

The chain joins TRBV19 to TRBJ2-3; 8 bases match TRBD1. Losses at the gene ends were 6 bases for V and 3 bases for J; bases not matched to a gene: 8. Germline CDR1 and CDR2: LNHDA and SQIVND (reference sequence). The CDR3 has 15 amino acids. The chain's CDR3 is CASSPVGQATDTQYF. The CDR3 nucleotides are TGTGCCAGTAGCCCGGTGGGACAGGCAACAGATACGCAGTATTTT.

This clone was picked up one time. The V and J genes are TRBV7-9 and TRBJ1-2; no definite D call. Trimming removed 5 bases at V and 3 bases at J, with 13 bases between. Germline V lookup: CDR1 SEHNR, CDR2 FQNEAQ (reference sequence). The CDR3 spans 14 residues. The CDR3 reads CASSLRSFDYGYTF. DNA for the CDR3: TGTGCCAGCAGCCTAAGAAGTTTCGACTATGGCTACACCTTC.

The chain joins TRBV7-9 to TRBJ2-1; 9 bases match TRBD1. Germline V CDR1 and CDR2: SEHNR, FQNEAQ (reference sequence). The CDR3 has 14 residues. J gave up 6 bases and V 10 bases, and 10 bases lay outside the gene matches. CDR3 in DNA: TGTGCCACCCCGGGACAGGGCACAATCAATGAGCAGTTCTTC. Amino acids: CATPGQGTINEQFF.

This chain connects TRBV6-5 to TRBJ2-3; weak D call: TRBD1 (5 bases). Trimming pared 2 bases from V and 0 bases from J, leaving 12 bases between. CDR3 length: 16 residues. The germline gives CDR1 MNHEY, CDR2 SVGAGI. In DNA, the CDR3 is TGTGCCAGCAGTTACATTCGGACATCTAGCACAGATACGCAGTATTTT. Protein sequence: CASSYIRTSSTDTQYF.

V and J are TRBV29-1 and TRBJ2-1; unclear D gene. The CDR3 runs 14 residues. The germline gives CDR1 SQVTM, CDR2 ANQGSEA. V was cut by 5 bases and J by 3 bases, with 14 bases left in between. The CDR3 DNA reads TGCAGCGTTCCCCAAACAGTAAGCTACAATGAGCAGTTCTTC. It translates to CSVPQTVSYNEQFF.

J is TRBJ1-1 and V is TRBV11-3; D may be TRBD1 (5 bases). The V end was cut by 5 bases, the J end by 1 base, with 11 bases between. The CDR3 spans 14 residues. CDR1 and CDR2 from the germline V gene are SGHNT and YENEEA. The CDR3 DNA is TGTGCCAGCAGCCCAGGGAACCAGAACACTGAAGCTTTCTTT. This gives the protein CASSPGNQNTEAFF.

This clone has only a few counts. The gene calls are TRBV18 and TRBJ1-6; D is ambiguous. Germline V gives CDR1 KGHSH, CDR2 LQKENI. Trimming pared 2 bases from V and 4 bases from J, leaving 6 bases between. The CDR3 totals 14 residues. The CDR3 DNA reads TGTGCCAGCTCACCAGGGCCGTATAATTCACCCCTCCACTTT. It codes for CASSPGPYNSPLHF.

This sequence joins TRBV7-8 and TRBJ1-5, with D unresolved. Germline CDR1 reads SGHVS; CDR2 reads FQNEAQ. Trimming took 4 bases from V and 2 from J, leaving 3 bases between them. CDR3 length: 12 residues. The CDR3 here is CASSSGNQPQHF. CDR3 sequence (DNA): TGTGCCAGCAGCTCCGGCAATCAGCCCCAGCATTTT.

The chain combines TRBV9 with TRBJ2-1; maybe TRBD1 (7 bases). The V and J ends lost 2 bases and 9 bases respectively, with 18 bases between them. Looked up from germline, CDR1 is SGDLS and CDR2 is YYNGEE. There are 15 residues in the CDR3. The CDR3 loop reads CASSVQGGEYGEQFF. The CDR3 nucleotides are TGTGCCAGCAGCGTGCAGGGGGGCGAATACGGTGAGCAGTTCTTC.

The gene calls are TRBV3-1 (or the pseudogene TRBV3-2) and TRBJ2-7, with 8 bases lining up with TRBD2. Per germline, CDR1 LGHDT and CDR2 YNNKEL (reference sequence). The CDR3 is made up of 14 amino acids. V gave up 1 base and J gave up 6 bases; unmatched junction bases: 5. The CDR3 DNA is TGTGCCAGCAGCCAAGGGCGCCTAGCGGGCGAGCAGTACTTC. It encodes CASSQGRLAGEQYF.

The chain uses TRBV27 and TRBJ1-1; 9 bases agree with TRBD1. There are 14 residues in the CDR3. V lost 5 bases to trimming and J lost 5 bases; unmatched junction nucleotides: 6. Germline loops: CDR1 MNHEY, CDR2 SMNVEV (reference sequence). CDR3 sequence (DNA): TGTGCCAGCAGTAGATTAGACAGGGGGACTGAAGCTTTCTTT. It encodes CASSRLDRGTEAFF.